The 9 T cell receptor beta chains reported below all come from one sample, sequenced in a study of blood T cell repertoires in COVID-19. TCRdb's table, derived via immunoSEQ multiplex PCR, lists solely in-frame clones and lacks some. The sample consists of some 670,000 clones, about nine tenths of them appearing once. The material sequenced was peripheral blood. The receptors were gathered from a young woman with acute or convalescent COVID-19.

The chain combines TRBV9 with TRBJ1-3; no reliable D call. V dropped 2 bases and J dropped 9 bases, with 15 bases sitting between them. Germline V gene lookup returns CDR1 SGDLS and CDR2 YYNGEE. The CDR3 extends over 14 amino acids. The CDR3 DNA reads as TGTGCCAGCAGCGTCAACGGGGAGGTCCCCACCATATATTTT. Its translation: CASSVNGEVPTIYF.

CDR3 sequence reads: CASSSTGFWDTEAFF. The CDR3 DNA follows: TGCGCCAGCAGCTCGACAGGGTTTTGGGACACTGAAGCTTTCTTT. The gene calls are TRBV5-1 and TRBJ1-1; 7 bases are a match to TRBD1. Germline CDR1 is SGHRS and CDR2 is YFSETQ. Losses at the gene ends were 3 bases for V and 3 bases for J; bases not matched to a gene: 8. The CDR3 has 15 residues.

This clone was found a few times. The chain recombines TRBV19 with TRBJ1-2; TRBD1 matches at 7 bases. CDR3 length: 14 amino acids. From germline, CDR1 is LNHDA and CDR2 SQIVND (reference sequence). V gave up 3 bases and J gave up 2 bases; unmatched junction bases: 3. In DNA form, the CDR3 reads TGTGCCAGTAGTATGGTACAGGGGAACTATGGCTACACCTTC. Translation gives CASSMVQGNYGYTF.

Points on this clone: Mismatch with germline at one junction end may stem from a read error. The gene calls are TRBV6-5 and TRBJ2-6; D is perhaps TRBD2 (6 bases). The CDR3 runs to 16 residues. Germline V gene sequence: CDR1 MNHEY, CDR2 SVGAGI. Here the CDR3 DNA reads TGTGCCAGCAGTTCGGACTATGCCTCTGCGGCCAACGTCCTGACTTTC. Translated, it gives CASSSDYASAANVLTF.

The chain carries TRBV19 and TRBJ2-1; TRBD2 agrees at 10 bases. CDR3 length: 19 amino acids. Germline CDR1 and CDR2: LNHDA and SQIVND (reference sequence). Trimming took 2 bases from V and 8 from J; bases not matched to a gene: 18. The CDR3 here is CASSISGSFSGGRLHEQFF. DNA of the CDR3: TGTGCCAGTAGTATATCCGGATCCTTTAGCGGGGGGAGGTTGCATGAGCAGTTCTTC.

On this clone itself: The sample carries other DNA sequences with the same CDR3. V and J are TRBV7-2 and TRBJ1-1; 7 bases map to TRBD1. Germline assignment: CDR1 SGHTA and CDR2 FQGNSA. Losses at the gene ends were 2 bases for V and 5 bases for J; bases not matched to a gene: 2. The CDR3 contains 13 residues. The CDR3 DNA reads as TGTGCCAGCAGCTTAACAGGGGTGACTGAAGCTTTCTTT. Its translation is CASSLTGVTEAFF.

This chain joins TRBV5-5 and TRBJ1-1; TRBD1 matches 9 bases. CDR1 is SGHKS and CDR2 is YYEKEE in the germline V gene (reference sequence). Germline trimming cut 4 bases from V and 0 bases from J; bases unmatched to any gene: 13. This CDR3 has 18 residues. CDR3: CASSIHPGGTGLNTEAFF. DNA for the CDR3: TGTGCCAGCAGCATCCACCCGGGTGGGACAGGGCTGAACACTGAAGCTTTCTTT.

A note on this clone: Additional DNA sequences in this sample encode the identical CDR3. V and J are TRBV6-5 and TRBJ1-1; D unclear. Trimming stripped 0 bases from V and 5 bases from J, with 7 bases between. CDR3 length: 13 amino acids. CDR1 is MNHEY and CDR2 is SVGAGI in the germline V gene. DNA for the CDR3: TGTGCCAGCAGTTACTCGCGGGATACTGAAGCTTTCTTT. Translated, it gives CASSYSRDTEAFF.

The chain recombines TRBV5-1 with TRBJ2-7; the match to TRBD2 covers 10 bases. The CDR3 sequence is 16 residues long. Germline V CDR1 and CDR2: SGHRS, YFSETQ. V lost 3 bases and J lost 2; bases outside the gene matches: 8. CDR3 DNA sequence: TGCGCCAGCAGCTCCCATAGCGGGGGGCCGACCTACGAGCAGTACTTC. Translation: CASSSHSGGPTYEQYF.